The sequence of this T cell receptor beta chain was determined in a study of cytomegalovirus exposure and HLA in healthy donors. In its sample, this clone was seen once. Use of 60 Vbeta and 13 Jbeta primers characterized the PCR. The protocol was immunoSEQ multiplex PCR, while the TCRdb copy is restricted to in-frame clones and leaves out a portion. The sample holds some 130,000 clones, about four fifths seen once. The CDR3 loop spans 16 amino acids. CDR1 is SGHDT and CDR2 is YYEEEE in the germline V gene. The ends lost 4 bases at V and 8 bases at J; junction bases unmatched: 15. V is TRBV5-6 and J is TRBJ2-1, with 7 bases lining up with TRBD2. The sequenced sample was PBMCs. The receptor's source is a male donor in good health and CMV-seropositive. CDR3 DNA: TGTGCCAGCAGCACCCAACTAGCGTCTCCTGAGGATGAGCAGTTCTTC. Its translation: CASSTQLASPEDEQFF.